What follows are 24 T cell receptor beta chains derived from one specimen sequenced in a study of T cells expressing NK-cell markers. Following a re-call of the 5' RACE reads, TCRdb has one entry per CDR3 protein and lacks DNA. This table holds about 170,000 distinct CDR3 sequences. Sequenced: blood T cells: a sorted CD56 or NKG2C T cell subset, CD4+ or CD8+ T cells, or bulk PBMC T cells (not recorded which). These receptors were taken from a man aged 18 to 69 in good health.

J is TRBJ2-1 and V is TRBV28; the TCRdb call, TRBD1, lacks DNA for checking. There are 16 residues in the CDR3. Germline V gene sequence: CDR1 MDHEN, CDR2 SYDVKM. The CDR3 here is CASSFGSGGTYNEQFF.

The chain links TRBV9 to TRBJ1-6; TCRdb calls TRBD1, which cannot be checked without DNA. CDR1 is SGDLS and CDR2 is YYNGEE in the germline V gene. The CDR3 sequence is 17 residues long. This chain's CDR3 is CASSAPQGIKGGTPLHF.

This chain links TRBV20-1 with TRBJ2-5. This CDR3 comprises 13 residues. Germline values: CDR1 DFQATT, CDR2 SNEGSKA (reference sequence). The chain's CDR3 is CSAREARVETQYF.

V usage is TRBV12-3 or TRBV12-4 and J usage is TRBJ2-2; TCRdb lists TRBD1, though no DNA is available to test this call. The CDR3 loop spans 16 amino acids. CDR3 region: CASSPGQELYTGELFF.

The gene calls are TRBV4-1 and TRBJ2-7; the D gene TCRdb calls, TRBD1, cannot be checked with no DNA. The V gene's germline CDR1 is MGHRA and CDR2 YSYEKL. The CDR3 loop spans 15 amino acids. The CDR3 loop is CASSQPGQIIYEQYF.

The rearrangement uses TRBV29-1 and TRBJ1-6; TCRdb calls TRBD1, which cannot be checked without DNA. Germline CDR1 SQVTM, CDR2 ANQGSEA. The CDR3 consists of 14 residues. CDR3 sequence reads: CSVRAGTGNSPLHF.

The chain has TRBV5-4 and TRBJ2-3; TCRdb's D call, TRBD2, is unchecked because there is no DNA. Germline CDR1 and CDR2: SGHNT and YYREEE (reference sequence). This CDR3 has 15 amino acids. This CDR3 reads CASSNRAGGTDTQYF.

The CDR3 protein is CASSIDITRGGTDTQYF. The chain recombines TRBV19 with TRBJ2-3; lacking DNA, the TRBD1 call made by TCRdb goes unchecked. Germline lookup yields CDR1 LNHDA and CDR2 SQIVND (reference sequence). This CDR3 has 17 residues.

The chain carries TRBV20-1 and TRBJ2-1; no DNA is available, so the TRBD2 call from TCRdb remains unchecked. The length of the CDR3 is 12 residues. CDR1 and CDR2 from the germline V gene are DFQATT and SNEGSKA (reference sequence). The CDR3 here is CSALLDPNEQFF.

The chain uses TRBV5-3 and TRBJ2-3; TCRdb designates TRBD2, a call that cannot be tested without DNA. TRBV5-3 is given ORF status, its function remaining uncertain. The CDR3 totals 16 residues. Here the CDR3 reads CARSRLKRVSTDTQYF.

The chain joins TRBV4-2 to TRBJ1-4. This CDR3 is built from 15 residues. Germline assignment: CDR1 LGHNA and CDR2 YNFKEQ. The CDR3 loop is CASSPEGTSNEKLFF.

The CDR3: CASSLLSAGAVYNEQFF. The chain employs TRBV7-9 and TRBJ2-1; the D call of TRBD1 rests on TCRdb alone, since no DNA is present to check it. The CDR3 spans 17 residues. The germline V gene has CDR1 SEHNR and CDR2 FQNEAQ (reference sequence).

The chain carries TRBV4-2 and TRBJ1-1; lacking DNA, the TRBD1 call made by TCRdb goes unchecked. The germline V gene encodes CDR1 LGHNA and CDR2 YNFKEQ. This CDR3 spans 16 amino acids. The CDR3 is CASSQGTGGLNTEAFF.

Here the CDR3 reads CASGQGSGYTF. The chain is built from TRBV28 and TRBJ1-2; as DNA is missing, the TRBD1 call by TCRdb cannot be tested. Germline CDR1 MDHEN, CDR2 SYDVKM. This CDR3 has 11 residues.

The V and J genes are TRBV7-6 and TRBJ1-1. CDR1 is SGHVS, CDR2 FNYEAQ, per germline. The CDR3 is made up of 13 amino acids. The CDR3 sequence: CASSRGSDRVAFF.

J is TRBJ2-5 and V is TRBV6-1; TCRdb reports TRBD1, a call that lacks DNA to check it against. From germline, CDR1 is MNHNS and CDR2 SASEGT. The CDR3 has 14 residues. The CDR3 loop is CASQPGARGETQYF.

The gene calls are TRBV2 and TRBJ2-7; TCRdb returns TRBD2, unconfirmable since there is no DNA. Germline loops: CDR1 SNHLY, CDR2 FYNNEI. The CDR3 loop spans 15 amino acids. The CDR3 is CASSVVAGAWGEQYF.

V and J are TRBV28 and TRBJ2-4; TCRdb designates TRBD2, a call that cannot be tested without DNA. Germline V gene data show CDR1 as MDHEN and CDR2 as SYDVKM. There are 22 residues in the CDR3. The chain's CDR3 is CASSLAPPGRSARGKAKNIQYF.

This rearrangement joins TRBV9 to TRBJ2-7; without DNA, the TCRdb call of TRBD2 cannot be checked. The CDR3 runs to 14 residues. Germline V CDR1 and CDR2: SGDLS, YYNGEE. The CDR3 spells CASSVAIRGGEQYF.

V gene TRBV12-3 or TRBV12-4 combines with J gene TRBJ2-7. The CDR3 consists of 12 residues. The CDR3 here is CASMGTSYEQYF.

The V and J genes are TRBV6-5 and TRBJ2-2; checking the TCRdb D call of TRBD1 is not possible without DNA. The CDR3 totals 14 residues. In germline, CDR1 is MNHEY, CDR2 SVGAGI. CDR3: CASSWGGNSGELFF.

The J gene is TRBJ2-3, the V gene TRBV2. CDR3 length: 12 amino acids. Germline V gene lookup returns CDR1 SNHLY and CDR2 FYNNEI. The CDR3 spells CASNRHQHTQYF. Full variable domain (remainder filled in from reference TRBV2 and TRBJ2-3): EPEVTQTPSHQVTQMGQEVILRCVPISNHLYFYWYRQILGQKVEFLVSFYNNEISEKSEIFDDQFSVERPDGSNFTLKIRSTKLEDSAMYFCASNRHQHTQYFGPGTRLTVL.

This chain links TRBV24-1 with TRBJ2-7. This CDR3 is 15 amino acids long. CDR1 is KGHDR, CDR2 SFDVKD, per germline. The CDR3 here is CATKALHRHGFEQYF.

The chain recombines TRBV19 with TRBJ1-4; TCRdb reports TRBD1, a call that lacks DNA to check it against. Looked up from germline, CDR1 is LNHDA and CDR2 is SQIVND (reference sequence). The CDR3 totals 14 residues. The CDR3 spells CAPPSGGGNEKLFF.